The T cell receptor (beta chain) described here comes from a study of cytomegalovirus exposure and HLA in healthy donors. Across the study: According to later analysis, the same platform produced the approximately 120 validation and approximately 630 first-cohort repertoires.

With 2 bases removed from V and 5 bases from J, the gap between germline ends came to 15 bases. Germline CDR1 and CDR2: MNHEY and SMNVEV (reference sequence). The CDR3 has 15 residues. The data were produced by immunoSEQ multiplex PCR, yet TCRdb's version contains in-frame clones alone and is incomplete. The sample lists 150,000 to 200,000 clones, about 80% occurring once. Overall study findings and caveats: Among TCR sequences, most were rare, though some public TCRs appeared in many donors. Associated with cytomegalovirus, according to the listing, were 150 to 200 TCR beta chains. That first-cohort TCR clusters tended to co-occur in the roughly 130 validation repertoires was found in a later analysis.

In regard to this clone: The antigen is undetermined.

The source is a man in his late teens or twenties in good health and CMV-seropositive. The chain carries TRBV27 and TRBJ1-1; the D gene is possibly TRBD1 (5 bases). The specimen was PBMCs. The CDR3 reads CASSLRGAGATEAFF. The CDR3 DNA reads TGTGCCAGCAGTTTACGGGGCGCGGGAGCAACTGAAGCTTTCTTT.